This T cell receptor (beta chain) was identified during a study of T cell repertoires in cytomegalovirus infection. In the study overall: CMV epitopes used comprised recently identified HLA-C-restricted ones and well-studied HLA-B-restricted ones. It was the public TCR beta signatures that indicated both CMV infection and matching HLA type.

Study outcomes and limitations: HLA-C-restricted TCR beta clonotypes specific for CMV led the ex vivo response.

In regard to this clonotype: The antigen is undetermined.

One entry per CDR3 protein, called by TCRdb with MiXCR from the reads. The data contain under 300,000 distinct CDR3 sequences, 20% to 25% of them singletons. This sequence originates from a human donor in good health (CMV status not recorded). Some clones in this sample may be carry-over from other donors' samples. This specimen consisted of cultured PBMCs, obtained from culture after CMV antigen stimulation.

CDR3 amino acids: CASSSAGEADTQYF. CDR3 in DNA: TGTGCCAGCAGTTCCGCGGGAGAGGCAGATACGCAGTATTTT. J is TRBJ2-3 and V is TRBV2, with 7 bases matching TRBD2. The CDR3 runs 14 residues. The ends lost 5 bases at V and 4 bases at J; junction bases unmatched: 6. Germline V gene data show CDR1 as SNHLY and CDR2 as FYNNEI. Looking up the rest from reference TRBV2 and TRBJ2-3 gives the full variable domain: EPEVTQTPSHQVTQMGQEVILRCVPISNHLYFYWYRQILGQKVEFLVSFYNNEISEKSEIFDDQFSVERPDGSNFTLKIRSTKLEDSAMYFCASSSAGEADTQYFGPGTRLTVL.